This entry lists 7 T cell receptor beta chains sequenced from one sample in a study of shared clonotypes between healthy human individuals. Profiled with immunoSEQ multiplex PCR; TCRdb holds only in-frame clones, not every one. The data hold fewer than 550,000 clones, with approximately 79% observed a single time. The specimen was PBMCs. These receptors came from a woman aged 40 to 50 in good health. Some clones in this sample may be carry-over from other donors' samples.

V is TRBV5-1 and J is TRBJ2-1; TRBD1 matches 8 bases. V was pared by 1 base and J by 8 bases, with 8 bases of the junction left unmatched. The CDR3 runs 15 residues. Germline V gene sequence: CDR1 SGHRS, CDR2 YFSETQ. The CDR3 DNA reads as TGCGCCAGCAGCTTGCGTGGACAGGGTATGTATGAGCAGTTCTTC. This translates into CASSLRGQGMYEQFF.

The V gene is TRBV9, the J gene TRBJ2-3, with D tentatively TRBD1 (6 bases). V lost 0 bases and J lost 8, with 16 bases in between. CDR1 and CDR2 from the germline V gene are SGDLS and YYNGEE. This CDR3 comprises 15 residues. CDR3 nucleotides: TGTGCCAGCAGCGTAGCAGGGGCGGCCGAGGGTACGCAGTATTTT. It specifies CASSVAGAAEGTQYF.

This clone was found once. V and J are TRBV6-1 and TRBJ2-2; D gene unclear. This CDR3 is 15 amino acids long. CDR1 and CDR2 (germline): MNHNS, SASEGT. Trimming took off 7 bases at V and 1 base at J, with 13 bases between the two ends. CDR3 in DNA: TGTGCCAGCATAGTAGGGCTTTTGAACACCGGGGAGCTGTTTTTT. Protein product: CASIVGLLNTGELFF.

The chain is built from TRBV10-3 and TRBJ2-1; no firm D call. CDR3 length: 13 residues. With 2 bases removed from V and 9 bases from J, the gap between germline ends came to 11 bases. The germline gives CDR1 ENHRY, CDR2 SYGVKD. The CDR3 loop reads CAISERVAGEQFF. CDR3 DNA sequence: TGTGCCATCAGTGAGAGGGTAGCCGGTGAGCAGTTCTTC.

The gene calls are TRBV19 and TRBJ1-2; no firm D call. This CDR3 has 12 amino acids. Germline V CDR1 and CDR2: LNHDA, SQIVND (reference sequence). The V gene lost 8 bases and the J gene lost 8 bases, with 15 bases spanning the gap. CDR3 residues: CASGPSIGGYTF. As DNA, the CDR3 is TGTGCCAGTGGGCCGTCTATCGGGGGCTACACCTTC.

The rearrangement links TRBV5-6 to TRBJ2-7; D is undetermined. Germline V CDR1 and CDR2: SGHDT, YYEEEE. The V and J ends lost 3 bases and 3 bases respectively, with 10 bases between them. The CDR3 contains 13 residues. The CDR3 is CASSSRPNYEQYF. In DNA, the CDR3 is TGTGCCAGCAGCTCTCGACCCAACTACGAGCAGTACTTC.

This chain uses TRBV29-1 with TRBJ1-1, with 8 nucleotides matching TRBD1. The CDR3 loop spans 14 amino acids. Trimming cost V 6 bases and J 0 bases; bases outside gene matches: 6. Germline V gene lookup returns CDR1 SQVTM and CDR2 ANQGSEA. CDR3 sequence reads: CSVHRGGVNTEAFF. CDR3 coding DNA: TGCAGCGTACACAGGGGGGGAGTGAACACTGAAGCTTTCTTT.